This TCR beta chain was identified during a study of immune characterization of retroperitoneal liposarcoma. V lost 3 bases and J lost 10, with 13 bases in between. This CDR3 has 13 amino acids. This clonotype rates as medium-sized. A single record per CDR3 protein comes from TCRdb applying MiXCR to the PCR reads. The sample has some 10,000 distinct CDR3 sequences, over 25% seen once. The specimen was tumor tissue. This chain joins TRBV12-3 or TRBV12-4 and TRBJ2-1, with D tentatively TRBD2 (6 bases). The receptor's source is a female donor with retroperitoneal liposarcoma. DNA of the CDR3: TGTGCCAGCAGTTTGGGGGAGGTGCAGGAGCAGTTCTTC. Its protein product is CASSLGEVQEQFF.